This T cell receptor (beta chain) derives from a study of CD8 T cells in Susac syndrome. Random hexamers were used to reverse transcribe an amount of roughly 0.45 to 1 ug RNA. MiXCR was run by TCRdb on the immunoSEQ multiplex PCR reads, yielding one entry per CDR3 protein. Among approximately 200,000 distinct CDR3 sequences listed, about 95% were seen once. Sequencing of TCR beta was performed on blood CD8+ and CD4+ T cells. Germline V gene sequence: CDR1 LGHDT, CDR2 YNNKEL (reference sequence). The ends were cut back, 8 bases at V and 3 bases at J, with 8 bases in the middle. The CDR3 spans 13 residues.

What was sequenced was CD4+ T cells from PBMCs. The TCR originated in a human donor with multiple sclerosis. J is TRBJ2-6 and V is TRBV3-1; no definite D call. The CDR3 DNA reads TGTGCCAGCCTAGACGATGGGGCCAACGTCCTGACTTTC. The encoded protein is CASLDDGANVLTF.